Listed here is a single T cell receptor (beta chain). Which antigen it targets is not known. Base qualities were left out, and no much larger clone turns up one base away. This sample stems from a study of brain T cells in children with intractable seizures (dated by TCRdb to the early 2020s). Regarding the study in general: A NanoString immunology panel was first used to screen resected brain tissue from about 53 pediatric epilepsy surgery cases for immune gene transcripts. Among the 12 selected surgery cases, eight also had pre-surgery blood sequenced, leaving four with brain tissue only.

The immunoSEQ assay was used to generate TCR beta chain sequences from genomic DNA. The authors' analysis ran thus. CDR3 sequences that did not begin with the conserved framework cysteine at position 104 were removed manually. To get clonality, the normalized Shannon's Diversity Index was subtracted from one, giving values from 0 (maximal diversity) to 1 (oligoclonal). To check whether a given CDR3 had different frequencies in two samples, for example brain versus blood, chi-squared comparison-of-proportions tests were used. Public clonotypes were identified through searches of immuneACCESS, and similarity to known antiviral clonotypes was evaluated with the VDJdb browser. The table comes from immuneACCESS by way of TCRdb, which keeps in-frame sequences with V and J called. Part of the clones is missing from these tables; in studies checked, under half for an unresolved V gene and the rest for unknown reasons. V, J and clone size are those of that table, while D and trimming were read from the DNA. The table for this sample lists about 76,000 clones; under 95% of them were counted only once. The top ten hold under 2% of the sample.

The label giving this sample's time point can be read as: resected brain tissue, or blood drawn just prior to surgery. The surgery cases showing the highest brain T cell transcript signatures were chosen for TCR beta chain sequencing of brain tissue and, when available, of blood. Prior to surgery, the patients had been treated with at least one anti-epileptic drug. The TCR-sequenced patients were children whose drug-resistant epilepsy was caused by tuberous sclerosis complex, focal cortical dysplasia, Rasmussen encephalitis or hemimegalencephaly. The Monarch genomic DNA purification kit was used to extract bulk genomic DNA from unsorted brain tissue and whole blood. The study at large found these results: The patients' HCMV serostatus was not known, and viral specificity was inferred solely from CDR3 sequence similarity. Because sequencing depth differed between pre- and post-surgery blood, the absence of clones from the pre-surgery sample may reflect undersampling.

From the germline V gene, CDR1 is ENHRY and CDR2 is SYGVKD. The CDR3 holds 18 amino acids from the cysteine to the phenylalanine. Left in the record is the CDR3 DNA by itself, 54 bases read in frame from the first base. V loses 0 bases of germline sequence and J loses 2 bases, and the interval between the two ends is 16 bases. This sample comprised peripheral blood, obtained at surgery. This sequence originates from a boy in the first two years of life with tuberous sclerosis and intractable seizures. This sequence uses TRBV10-3 and TRBJ2-2; TRBD1 is a possible D gene, resting on 6 matching bases. The CDR3 region has the sequence CAISESEVWTANTGELFF. The nucleotide sequence is given as TGTGCCATCAGTGAGTCGGAAGTTTGGACAGCAAACACCGGGGAGCTGTTTTTT.